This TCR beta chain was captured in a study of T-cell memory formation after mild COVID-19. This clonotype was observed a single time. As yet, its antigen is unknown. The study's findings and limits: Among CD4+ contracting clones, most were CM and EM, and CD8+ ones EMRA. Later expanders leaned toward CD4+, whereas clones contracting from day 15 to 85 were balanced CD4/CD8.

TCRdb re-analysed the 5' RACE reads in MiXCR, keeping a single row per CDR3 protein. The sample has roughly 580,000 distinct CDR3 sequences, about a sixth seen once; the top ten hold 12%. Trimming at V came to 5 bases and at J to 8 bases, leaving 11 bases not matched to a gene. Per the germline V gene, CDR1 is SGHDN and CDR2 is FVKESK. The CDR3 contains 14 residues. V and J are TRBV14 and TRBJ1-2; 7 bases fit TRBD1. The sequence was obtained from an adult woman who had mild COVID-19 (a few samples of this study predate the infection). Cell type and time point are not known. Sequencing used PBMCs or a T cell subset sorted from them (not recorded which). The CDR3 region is CASSYSQGFGGYTF. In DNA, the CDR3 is TGTGCCAGCAGCTATTCACAGGGGTTCGGCGGCTACACCTTC.